This T cell receptor beta chain was captured in a study of regulatory T cells in long-lasting Graves disease. Study in general: Patients with new Graves' disease had used antithyroid drugs below 3 months.

There are 11 residues in the CDR3. Germline-derived CDR1 and CDR2 are MDHEN and SYDVKM. V was trimmed by 6 bases and J by 7 bases, leaving 10 bases between them. Findings and limits, study-wide: Results may be inaccurate due to the small sample size. Lower TCR diversity characterized persistent Graves' patients relative to newly diagnosed patients.

Described time point: newly diagnosed GD, antithyroid drugs for less than 3 months. The TCR library used RNA extracted from PBMCs. For TCR beta, libraries came from iRepertoire HTBI primers and Arm-PCR of CDR3 regions. TCRdb called the multiplex PCR reads again in MiXCR, with one record for every CDR3 protein. Altogether fewer than 650,000 distinct CDR3 sequences are present, 15% to 20% being singletons, with the ten largest covering 12%. Ten or more counts support this clonotype. Its specificity is unknown. The data were also submitted as part of a second study, on T cells in Graves' hyperthyroidism and ophthalmopathy.

This receptor was identified in a man between 18 and 35 years old with Graves disease. The chain has TRBV28 and TRBJ2-7; D possibly uses TRBD1 or TRBD2 (6 bases each). This material consisted of peripheral blood mononuclear cells (PBMCs), taken at new diagnosis, from a patient treated with antithyroid drugs. CDR3 region: CASRGGGEQYF. The CDR3 DNA reads as TGTGCCAGCAGGGGGGGCGGGGAGCAGTACTTC. Full variable domain (rest looked up from reference TRBV28 and TRBJ2-7): DVKVTQSSRYLVKRTGEKVFLECVQDMDHENMFWYRQDPGLGLRLIYFSYDVKMKEKGDIPEGYSVSREKKERFSLILESASTNQTSMYLCASRGGGEQYFGPGTRLTVT.